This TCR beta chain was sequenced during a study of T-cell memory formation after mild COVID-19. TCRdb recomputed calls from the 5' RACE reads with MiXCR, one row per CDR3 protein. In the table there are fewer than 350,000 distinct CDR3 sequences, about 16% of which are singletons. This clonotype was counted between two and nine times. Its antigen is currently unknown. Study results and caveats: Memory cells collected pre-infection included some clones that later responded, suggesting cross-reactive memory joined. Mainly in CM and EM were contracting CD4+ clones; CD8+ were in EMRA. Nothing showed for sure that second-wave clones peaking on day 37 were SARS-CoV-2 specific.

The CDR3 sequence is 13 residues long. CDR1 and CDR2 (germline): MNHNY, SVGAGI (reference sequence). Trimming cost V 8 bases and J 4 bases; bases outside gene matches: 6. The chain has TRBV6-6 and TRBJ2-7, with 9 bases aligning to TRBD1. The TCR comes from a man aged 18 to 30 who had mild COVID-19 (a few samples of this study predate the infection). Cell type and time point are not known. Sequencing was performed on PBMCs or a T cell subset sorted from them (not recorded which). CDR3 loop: CASLGQGGYEQYF. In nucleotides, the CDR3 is TGTGCCAGCTTGGGACAGGGAGGTTACGAGCAGTACTTC.